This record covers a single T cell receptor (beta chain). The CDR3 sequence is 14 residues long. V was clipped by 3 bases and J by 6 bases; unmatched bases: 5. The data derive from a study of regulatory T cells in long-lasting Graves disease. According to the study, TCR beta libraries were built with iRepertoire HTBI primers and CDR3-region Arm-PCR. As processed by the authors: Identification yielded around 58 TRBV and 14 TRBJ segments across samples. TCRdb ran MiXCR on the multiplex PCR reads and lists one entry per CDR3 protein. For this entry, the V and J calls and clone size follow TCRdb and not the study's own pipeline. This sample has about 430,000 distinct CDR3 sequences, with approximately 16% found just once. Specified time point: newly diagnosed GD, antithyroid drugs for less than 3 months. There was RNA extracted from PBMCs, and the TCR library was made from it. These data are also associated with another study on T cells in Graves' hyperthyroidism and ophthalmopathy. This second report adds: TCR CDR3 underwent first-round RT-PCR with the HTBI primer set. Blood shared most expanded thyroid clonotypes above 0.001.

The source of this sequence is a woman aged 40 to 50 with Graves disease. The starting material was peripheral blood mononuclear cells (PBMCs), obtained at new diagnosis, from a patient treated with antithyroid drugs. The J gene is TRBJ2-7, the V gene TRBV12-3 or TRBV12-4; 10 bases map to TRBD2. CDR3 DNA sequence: TGTGCCAGCAGTTTCTCTAGCGGGAGTTCCGAGCAGTACTTC. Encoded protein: CASSFSSGSSEQYF.